This T cell receptor (beta chain) originates from a study of identical twins (dated by TCRdb to 2016 to 2018). For the study in its entirety: TCR alpha and beta repertoires from monozygotic twins, unrelated adults of various ages and cord blood were deep-sequenced to test whether fetal clonotypes persist. Replicate twin experiments were performed at different times using different library preparation protocols to rule out contamination. Overall study outcomes, separate from this receptor: Because the same donors could not be followed over many years, conclusions were based on cross-sectional statistical analysis. Compared with coincidental sharing between unrelated individuals, out-of-frame TCR alpha sequences shared between twins had an excess of sequences with low generation probability. In beta out-of-frame sequences, excess twin sharing was weaker, because having fewer shared sequences lowered the signal-to-noise ratio. Invariant T cells such as MAIT and iNKT could partly confound zero-insertion analyses, although diverse VJ usage argued against such confounding for most clonotypes. Abundant cord blood beta clonotypes had fewer insertions, young adult naive repertoires showed a similar but weaker trend, and memory repertoires showed no such trend. In monozygotic twins, out-of-frame TCR alpha sharing was systematically underestimated by recombination models, although the models agreed with sharing between unrelated individuals.

Every donor in the study was a healthy Caucasian. Three pairs of female monozygotic twins, all aged roughly 18 to 29 years, made up the twin cohort. CD4+ and CD8+ T cell populations were isolated with positive isolation kits from Invitrogen. Receptor libraries were prepared by 5' RACE. Sequencing used an Illumina HiSeq 2000. A universal primer binding site was added through template switching, and the final cDNA carried a unique molecular identifier so that TCR cDNA molecules could be counted accurately. First-strand cDNA for TCR alpha and beta chains was synthesized from specific primers in the conserved constant-segment region. To control for contamination, every cDNA library was double barcoded, receiving both a SMART-Mk sample barcode and Illumina barcodes. TruSeq adapter sequences and Illumina sample barcodes were added in two successive PCR steps. TCR alpha and beta cDNA libraries were sequenced on the Illumina HiSeq platform with custom primers. Turning to the authors' computational methods: MiGEC was used to process raw reads and extract unique molecular identifiers, and MiXCR was used to find CDR3 positions. Recombination models were inferred per individual with the repgenHMM and IGoR tools using an EM algorithm. The analysis of shared clonotypes was done with the tcR package in R, with sharing normalized by the product of cloneset sizes. To study raw recombination without the effects of thymic and clonal selection, out-of-frame nonproductive sequences were analyzed. TCRdb applied fastp at Q25 and MiXCR to the public reads, then kept only in-frame beta chains. Each CDR3 protein appears once, grouped with its most common genes and DNA. The V and J calls follow TCRdb's processing rather than the paper's. Here the sample has some 500,000 distinct CDR3 sequences; roughly 13% occur a single time. Approximately 0.98% of the sample goes to the ten largest clones.

Turning to this clonotype: This clone's antigen is unknown. It has no much larger one-base neighbor in the sample; base qualities were not kept.

Counted from cysteine to phenylalanine, this CDR3 has 18 amino acids. The read is trimmed to its CDR3 DNA, 54 bases read in frame from base 1. The CDR1 and CDR2 encoded by the germline V gene are MNHEY and SVGEGT. V is cut by 0 bases and J by 0 bases, and the space between the germline ends is 12 bases. A further study also used this sample, focusing on yellow fever vaccine responses in identical twins. The second study reports: The T cell response to vaccination in identical twins was reported by the authors to appear partly convergent and partly personalized. In the study, vaccine-responding T cell clones were precisely tracked in identical twins.

This sequence was found in a woman between 18 and 29 years old in good health. The receptor chain draws on TRBV6-2 or TRBV6-3 and TRBJ2-6; TRBD2 might be the D gene, on 6 matching bases. The sample was CD4+ T cells sorted from blood. In nucleotide form, the sequence is TGTGCCAGCAGTTACTCAGCCATGGGGGGCTCTGGGGCCAACGTCCTGACTTTC. The translation is CASSYSAMGGSGANVLTF.